The entry below describes one TCR beta chain. The antigen is undetermined. Diagnoses rested on clinical symptoms, serum thyroxine and TRAb, thyroid ultrasound and orbital computed tomography. TCR beta CDR3 regions were amplified from RNA transcripts. The HTBI primer set was used in a first-round RT-PCR of the TCR CDR3. MiXCR, run by TCRdb on the multiplex PCR reads, gives a single entry per CDR3 protein. This table holds about 510,000 distinct CDR3 sequences, around 43% found once. The data stem from a study of T cells in Graves' hyperthyroidism and ophthalmopathy. Study outcomes and limitations: Ophthalmopathy and stable hyperthyroidism were told apart by a 13 V-J model. In validation, the model predicted ophthalmopathy. These predictions came a median about 6.5 months before onset. Most clonotypes expanded in the thyroid (above 0.001) were also present in blood.

Germline lookup yields CDR1 SGHVS and CDR2 FQNEAQ. Trimming took off 5 bases at V and 5 bases at J, with 18 bases between the two ends. The CDR3 loop spans 15 amino acids. The TCR originated in an adult woman with Graves' disease, either hyperthyroidism or ophthalmopathy (not recorded which). The gene calls are TRBV7-8 and TRBJ2-5; D possibly corresponds to TRBD2 (8 bases). Input material: peripheral blood or thyroid tissue (not recorded which). The CDR3 nucleotides are TGTGCCAGCAGCATCGGACAGGCGGGAGGCGAGACCCAGTACTTC. This sequence encodes CASSIGQAGGETQYF.